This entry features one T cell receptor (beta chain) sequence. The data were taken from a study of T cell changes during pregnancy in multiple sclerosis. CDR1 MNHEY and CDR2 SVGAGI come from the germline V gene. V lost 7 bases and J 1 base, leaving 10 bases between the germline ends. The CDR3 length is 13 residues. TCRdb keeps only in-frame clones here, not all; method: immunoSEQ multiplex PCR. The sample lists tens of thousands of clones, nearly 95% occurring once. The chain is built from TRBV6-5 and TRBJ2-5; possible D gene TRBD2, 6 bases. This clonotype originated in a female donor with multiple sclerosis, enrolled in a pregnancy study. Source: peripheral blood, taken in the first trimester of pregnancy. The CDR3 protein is CASTASAQETQYF. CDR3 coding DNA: TGTGCCAGCACCGCTAGCGCCCAAGAGACCCAGTACTTC.